The rows below give T cell receptor beta chains drawn from one sample of a study of cytomegalovirus exposure and HLA in healthy donors. The assay was immunoSEQ multiplex PCR, and TCRdb's table has in-frame clones only and misses some. The sample holds 100,000 to 150,000 clones. Sequencing was carried out using PBMCs. These receptor sequences come from a middle-aged woman in good health and CMV-seropositive. Both conserved end residues are part of each CDR3. The D gene is left open where the match is weak.

j_call v_call d_call cdr3_length cdr3_nt cdr3_aa
TRBJ1-4 TRBV6-5 - 15 TGTGCCAGCAGTTCTTCACGCGGAGTGGGTGAAAAACTGTTTTTT CASSSSRGVGEKLFF
TRBJ2-1 TRBV5-8 - 13 TGTGCCAGTCCTAACCTATCCTACAATGAGCAGTTCTTC CASPNLSYNEQFF
TRBJ2-3 TRBV9 - 14 TGTGCCAGCAGCGTAGGGACTAATTCGAATACGCAGTATTTT CASSVGTNSNTQYF
TRBJ2-2 TRBV27 TRBD2 18 TGTGCCAGCAGTTTATTCGGGGGGGTCGGAAGGTTAACCGGGGAGCTGTTTTTT CASSLFGGVGRLTGELFF
TRBJ2-2 TRBV7-3 TRBD2 16 TGTGCCAGCAGCGGCGGGGCGGGAGCGGACACCGGGGAGCTGTTTTTT CASSGGAGADTGELFF
TRBJ2-1 TRBV27 - 12 TGTGCCAGCAGCAGGTTTAGCAATGAGCAGTTCTTC CASSRFSNEQFF
TRBJ2-3 TRBV28 TRBD2 18 TGTGCCAGCAGCGGACTAGCGGGAGATGGAAGAAGCACAGATACGCAGTATTTT CASSGLAGDGRSTDTQYF
TRBJ2-7 TRBV28 - 15 TGTGCCAGCAGATACGACGGGGGATTTTCCTACGAGCAGTACTTC CASRYDGGFSYEQYF
TRBJ1-2 TRBV11-2 - 15 TGTGCCAGCAGCTTAGATCTGCGGGGGCCCTATGGCTACACCTTC CASSLDLRGPYGYTF
TRBJ1-1 TRBV7-3 TRBD1 15 TGTGCCAGCATCCAAACCGGGACAGTGAACACTGAAGCTTTCTTT CASIQTGTVNTEAFF
TRBJ2-3 TRBV7-3 TRBD2 17 TGTGCCAGCAGCCTCGGACTAGCGGGATTAGTTACAGATACGCAGTATTTT CASSLGLAGLVTDTQYF
TRBJ1-5 TRBV29-1 - 12 TGCAGCGTTGCAGCGGGGGATCAGCCCCAGCATTTT CSVAAGDQPQHF
TRBJ2-5 TRBV9 TRBD2 17 TGTGCCAGCAGCGTTAGGAGCGGGAGCCCCGTGGGCGAGACCCAGTACTTC CASSVRSGSPVGETQYF
TRBJ2-7 TRBV9 TRBD2 17 TGTGCCAGCAGCGCCGTGGGGACTAGCGGGGGTATGTACGAGCAGTACTTC CASSAVGTSGGMYEQYF
TRBJ2-7 TRBV14 - 13 TGTGCCAGCAGTGGCGGGGGCGGGTACGAGCAGTACTTC CASSGGGGYEQYF
TRBJ2-2 TRBV4-1 TRBD2 18 TGCGCCAGCAGCCAAGGAATTCGGACTAGCGGGAGGACCGGGGAGCTGTTTTTT CASSQGIRTSGRTGELFF
TRBJ1-4 TRBV2 TRBD1 17 TGTGCCAGCAGTGACTGGGTGGACAGGGGAAGTAATGAAAAACTGTTTTTT CASSDWVDRGSNEKLFF
TRBJ2-1 TRBV15 TRBD2 17 TGTGCCACCACGACGGGAGGGCCAATGTGGCGAAGCAATGAGCAGTTCTTC CATTTGGPMWRSNEQFF
TRBJ2-1 TRBV7-3 - 15 TGTGCCAGCAGCTTAATGGGCAGCCAACCATATGAGCAGTTCTTC CASSLMGSQPYEQFF
TRBJ1-1 TRBV19 - 12 TGTGCCAGTACCCTTCTGGGGGGTGAAGCTTTCTTT CASTLLGGEAFF
TRBJ1-4 TRBV28 - 13 TGTGCCAGCAGTTTGTCCCGGGGGGAAAAACTGTTTTTT CASSLSRGEKLFF
TRBJ2-5 TRBV10-2 - 15 TGCGCCAGCAGATTTGGGGCCTCGCCTTTCGAGACCCAGTACTTC CASRFGASPFETQYF
TRBJ2-1 TRBV6-1 TRBD2 18 TGTGCCAGCAGTGGGGGTGGACTAGCGGGAGAGGTTTACAATGAGCAGTTCTTC CASSGGGLAGEVYNEQFF
TRBJ2-5 TRBV5-4 - 16 TGTGCCAGCACCTCCCTCTTTAGCGGCCTACAAGAGACCCAGTACTTC CASTSLFSGLQETQYF
TRBJ2-5 TRBV5-6 - 15 TGTGCCAGCAGCTTGGAAGTGGGCACAAGGGAGACCCAGTACTTC CASSLEVGTRETQYF
TRBJ1-1 TRBV2 - 12 TGTGCCAGTCTAACAGGGACGAGGGAAGCTTTCTTT CASLTGTREAFF
TRBJ2-1 TRBV27 TRBD2 16 TGTGCCAGCAGTTTATTGGGGACTAGCGGGACCAATGAGCAGTTCTTC CASSLLGTSGTNEQFF
TRBJ1-1 TRBV30 TRBD1 16 TGTGCCTGGAGTGGGGGTCTGGACAGGGGAAAGACTGAAGCTTTCTTT CAWSGGLDRGKTEAFF
TRBJ2-7 TRBV5-6 TRBD1 14 TGTGCCAGCACCGAGACAGGGAGACCCTACGAGCAGTACTTC CASTETGRPYEQYF
TRBJ1-3 TRBV9 - 14 TGTGCCAGCAGCCCCCAGTTCTCTGGAAACACCATATATTTT CASSPQFSGNTIYF
TRBJ2-5 TRBV5-4 TRBD2 16 TGTGCCAGCAGCTCTCCGGTGGCGGGAGAAGGGGAGACCCAGTACTTC CASSSPVAGEGETQYF
TRBJ1-1 TRBV18 - 13 TGTGCCAGCTCACTGGACAGTGGTACTGAAGCTTTCTTT CASSLDSGTEAFF
TRBJ2-7 TRBV28 TRBD1 15 TGTGCCAGCAGTTTAGGACAACAGGGGGGTGGCGAGCAGTACTTC CASSLGQQGGGEQYF
TRBJ1-5 TRBV5-6 TRBD1 15 TGTGCCAGCAGCTTCGGACAGGGGGCTAGTCAGCCCCAGCATTTT CASSFGQGASQPQHF
TRBJ1-4 TRBV6-1 TRBD1 15 TGTGCCAGCAGTGATCGGACAGGGTTTAATGAAAAACTGTTTTTT CASSDRTGFNEKLFF
TRBJ1-5 TRBV5-1 - 13 TGCGCCAGCAGCCTGACAGCTGATCAGCCCCAGCATTTT CASSLTADQPQHF
TRBJ2-7 TRBV7-2 - 13 TGTGCCAGCAGCTTAGACGCGGACTACGAGCAGTACTTC CASSLDADYEQYF
TRBJ1-1 TRBV7-9 TRBD1 14 TGTGCCAGCAGCCCGACAGGGGGGGACACTGAAGCTTTCTTT CASSPTGGDTEAFF
TRBJ1-5 TRBV19 - 14 TGTGCCAGTAGTTTGACAGGTTATAATCAGCCCCAGCATTTT CASSLTGYNQPQHF
TRBJ1-3 TRBV30 TRBD1 16 TGTGCCTGGAGTGGGGACAGCCGGAGCTCTGGAAACACCATATATTTT CAWSGDSRSSGNTIYF
TRBJ2-2 TRBV19 TRBD2 16 TGTGCCAGTAGTCTCTTAGCGGGAGCGGGGACCGGGGAGCTGTTTTTT CASSLLAGAGTGELFF
TRBJ2-7 TRBV19 TRBD2 14 TGTGCCTCTTCGGGAGGGGCGGCACCCTACGAGCAGTACTTC CASSGGAAPYEQYF
TRBJ2-3 TRBV15 - 13 TGTGCCACCAGCCCCGATAGAGCTGCTACGCAGTATTTT CATSPDRAATQYF
TRBJ1-1 TRBV19 - 15 TGTGCCAGTAGTATGATTAACAGACCCGAACGGGGGGCTTTCTTT CASSMINRPERGAFF
TRBJ2-3 TRBV18 - 13 TGTGCCAGCTCACCGGCTTGGCCAGATACGCAGTATTTT CASSPAWPDTQYF
TRBJ2-7 TRBV5-1 TRBD1 15 TGCGCCAGCAGCTTGGGGGAGACAGGGTCCCACGAGCAGTACTTC CASSLGETGSHEQYF
TRBJ2-7 TRBV7-9 TRBD2 14 TGTGCCAGCAGCTCTAGCGGGGCACCCTACGAGCAGTACTTC CASSSSGAPYEQYF
TRBJ2-7 TRBV7-9 TRBD1 16 TGTGCCAGCAGCTTAGTATCGACAGGGAGCTCCTACGAGCAGTACTTC CASSLVSTGSSYEQYF
TRBJ2-5 TRBV29-1 TRBD2 13 TGCAGCGTTTCCGGGGGGGGGCGAGAGACCCAGTACTTC CSVSGGGRETQYF
TRBJ1-5 TRBV11-2 - 13 TGTGCCAGCAGCTTAGGTGCGAATCAGCCCCAGCATTTT CASSLGANQPQHF
TRBJ2-3 TRBV27 - 12 TGTGCCAGCAGCACATGGAGGGGTACGCAGTATTTT CASSTWRGTQYF
TRBJ2-1 TRBV4-1 TRBD2 15 TGCGCCAGCAGCCAGGGGACTAGCGTTTACAATGAGCAGTTCTTC CASSQGTSVYNEQFF
TRBJ2-3 TRBV11-2 TRBD2 18 TGTGCCAGCAGCTTAGAGGGGGGTTACAGCGGGAGACCAGATACGCAGTATTTT CASSLEGGYSGRPDTQYF